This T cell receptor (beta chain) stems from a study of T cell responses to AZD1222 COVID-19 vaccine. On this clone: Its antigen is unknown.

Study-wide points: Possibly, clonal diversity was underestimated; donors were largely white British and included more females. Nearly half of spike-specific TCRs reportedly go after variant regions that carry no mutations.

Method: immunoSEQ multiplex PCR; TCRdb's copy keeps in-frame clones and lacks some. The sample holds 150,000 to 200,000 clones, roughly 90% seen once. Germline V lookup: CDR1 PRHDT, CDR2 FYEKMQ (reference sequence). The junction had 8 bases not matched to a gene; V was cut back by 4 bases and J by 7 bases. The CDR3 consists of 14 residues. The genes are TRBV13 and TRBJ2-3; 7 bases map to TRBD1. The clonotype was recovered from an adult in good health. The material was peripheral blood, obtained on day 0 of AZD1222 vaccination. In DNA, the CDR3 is TGTGCCAGCAGCTCGACAGGGTTCTCTTATACGCAGTATTTT. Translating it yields CASSSTGFSYTQYF. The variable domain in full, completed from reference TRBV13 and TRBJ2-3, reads AAGVIQSPRHLIKEKRETATLKCYPIPRHDTVYWYQQGPGQDPQFLISFYEKMQSDKGSIPDRFSAQQFSDYHSELNMSSLELGDSALYFCASSSTGFSYTQYFGPGTRLTVL.